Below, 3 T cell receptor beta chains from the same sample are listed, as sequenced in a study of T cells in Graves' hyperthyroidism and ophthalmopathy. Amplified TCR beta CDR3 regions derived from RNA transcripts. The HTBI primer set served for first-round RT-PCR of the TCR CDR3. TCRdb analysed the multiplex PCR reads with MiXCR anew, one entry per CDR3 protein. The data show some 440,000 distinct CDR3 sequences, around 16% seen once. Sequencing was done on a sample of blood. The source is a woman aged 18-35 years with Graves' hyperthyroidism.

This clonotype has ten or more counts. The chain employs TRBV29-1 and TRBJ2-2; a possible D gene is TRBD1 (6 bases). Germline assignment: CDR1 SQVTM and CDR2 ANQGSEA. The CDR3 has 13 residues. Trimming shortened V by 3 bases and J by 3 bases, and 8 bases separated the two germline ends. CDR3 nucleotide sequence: TGCAGCGTTGATCGACAGGACACCGGGGAGCTGTTTTTT. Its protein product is CSVDRQDTGELFF.

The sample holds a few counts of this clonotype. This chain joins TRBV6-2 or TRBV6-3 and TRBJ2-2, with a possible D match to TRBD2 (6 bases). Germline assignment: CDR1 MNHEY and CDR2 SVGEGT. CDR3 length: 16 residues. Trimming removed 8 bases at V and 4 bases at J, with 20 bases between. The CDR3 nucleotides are TGTGCCAGCCCCAGAGGAGGGCCCTCGGGCACCGGGGAGCTGTTTTTT. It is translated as CASPRGGPSGTGELFF.

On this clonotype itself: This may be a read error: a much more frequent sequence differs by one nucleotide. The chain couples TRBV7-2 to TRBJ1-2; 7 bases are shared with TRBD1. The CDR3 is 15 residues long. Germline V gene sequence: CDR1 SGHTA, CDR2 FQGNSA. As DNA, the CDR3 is TGTGCCAGCGGCTTAGGGACAGAGGGCGGGGATGGCTACACCTTC. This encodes CASGLGTEGGDGYTF.